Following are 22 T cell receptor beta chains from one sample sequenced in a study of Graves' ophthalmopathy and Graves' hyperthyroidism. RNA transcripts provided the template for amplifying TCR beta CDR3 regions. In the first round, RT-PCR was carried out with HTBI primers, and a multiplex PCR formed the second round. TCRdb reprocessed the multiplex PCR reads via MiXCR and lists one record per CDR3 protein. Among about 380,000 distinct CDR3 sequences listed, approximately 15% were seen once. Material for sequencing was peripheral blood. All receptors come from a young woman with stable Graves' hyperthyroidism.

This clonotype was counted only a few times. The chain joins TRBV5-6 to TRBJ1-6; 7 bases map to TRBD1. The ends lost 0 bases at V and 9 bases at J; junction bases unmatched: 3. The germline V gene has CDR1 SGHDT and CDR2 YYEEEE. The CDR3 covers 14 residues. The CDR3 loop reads CASSLDRGSSPLHF. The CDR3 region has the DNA TGTGCCAGCAGCTTGGACAGGGGTAGTTCACCCCTCCACTTT.

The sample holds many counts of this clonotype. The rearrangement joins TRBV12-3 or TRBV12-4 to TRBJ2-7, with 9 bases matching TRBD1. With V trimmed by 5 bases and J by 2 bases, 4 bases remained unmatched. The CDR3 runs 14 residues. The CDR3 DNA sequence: TGTGCCAGCAGTACACAGGGGGCTACCTACGAGCAGTACTTC. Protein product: CASSTQGATYEQYF.

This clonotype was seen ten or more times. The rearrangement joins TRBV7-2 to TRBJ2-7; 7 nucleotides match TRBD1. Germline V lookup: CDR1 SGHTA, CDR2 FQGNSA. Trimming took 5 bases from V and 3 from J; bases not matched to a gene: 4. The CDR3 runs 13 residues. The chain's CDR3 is CASSKDRFYEQYF. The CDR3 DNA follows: TGTGCCAGCAGCAAGGACAGGTTCTACGAGCAGTACTTC.

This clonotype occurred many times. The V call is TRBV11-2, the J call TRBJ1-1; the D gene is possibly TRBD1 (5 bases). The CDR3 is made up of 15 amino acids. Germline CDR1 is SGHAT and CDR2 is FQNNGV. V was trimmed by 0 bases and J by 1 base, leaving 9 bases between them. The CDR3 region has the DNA TGTGCCAGCAGCTTAGATCGGACACCGAACACTGAAGCTTTCTTT. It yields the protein CASSLDRTPNTEAFF.

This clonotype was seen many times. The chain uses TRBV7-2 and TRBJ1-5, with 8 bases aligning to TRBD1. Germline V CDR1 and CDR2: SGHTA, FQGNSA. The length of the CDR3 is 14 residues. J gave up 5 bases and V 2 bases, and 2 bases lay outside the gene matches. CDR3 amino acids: CASSLSGGDQPQHF. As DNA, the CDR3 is TGTGCCAGCAGCTTATCAGGGGGCGATCAGCCCCAGCATTTT.

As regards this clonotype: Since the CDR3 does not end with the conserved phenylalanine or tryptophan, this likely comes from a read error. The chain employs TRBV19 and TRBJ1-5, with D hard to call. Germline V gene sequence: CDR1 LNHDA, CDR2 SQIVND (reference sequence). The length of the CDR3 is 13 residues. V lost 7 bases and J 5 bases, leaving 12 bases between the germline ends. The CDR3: CASNPVRDQPQHV. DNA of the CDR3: TGTGCCAGTAACCCCGTTCGGGATCAGCCCCAGCATGTG.

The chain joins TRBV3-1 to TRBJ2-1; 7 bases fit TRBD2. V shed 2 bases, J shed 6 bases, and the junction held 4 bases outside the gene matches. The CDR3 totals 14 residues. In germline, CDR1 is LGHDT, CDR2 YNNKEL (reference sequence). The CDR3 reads CASSQLAGPNEQFF. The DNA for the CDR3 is TGTGCCAGCAGCCAATTAGCGGGTCCCAATGAGCAGTTCTTC.

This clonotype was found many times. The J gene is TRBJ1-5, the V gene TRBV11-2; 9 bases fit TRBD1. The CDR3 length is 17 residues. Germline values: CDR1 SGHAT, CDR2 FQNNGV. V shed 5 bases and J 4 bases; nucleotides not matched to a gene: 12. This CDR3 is CASSPGRDRVVNQPQHF. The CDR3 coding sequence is TGTGCCAGCAGCCCAGGTCGGGACAGGGTGGTGAATCAGCCCCAGCATTTT.

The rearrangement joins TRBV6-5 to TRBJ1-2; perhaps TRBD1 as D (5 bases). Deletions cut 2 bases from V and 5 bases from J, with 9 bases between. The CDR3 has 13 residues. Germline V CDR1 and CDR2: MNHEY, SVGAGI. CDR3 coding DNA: TGTGCCAGCAGTTACCGGGGCTGGTATGGCTACACCTTC. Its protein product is CASSYRGWYGYTF.

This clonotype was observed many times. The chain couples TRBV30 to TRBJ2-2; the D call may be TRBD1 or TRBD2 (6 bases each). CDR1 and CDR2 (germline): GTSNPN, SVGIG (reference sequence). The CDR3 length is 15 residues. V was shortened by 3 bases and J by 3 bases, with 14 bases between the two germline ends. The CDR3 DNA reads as TGTGCCTGGAGCGGAGGGGGACGGTACACCGGGGAGCTGTTTTTT. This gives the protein CAWSGGGRYTGELFF.

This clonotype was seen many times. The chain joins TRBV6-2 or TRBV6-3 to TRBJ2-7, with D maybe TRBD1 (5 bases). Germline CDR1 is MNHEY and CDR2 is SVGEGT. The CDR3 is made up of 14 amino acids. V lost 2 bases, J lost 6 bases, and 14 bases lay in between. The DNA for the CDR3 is TGTGCCAGCAGTTACAGCAGGGCCCCCTTCGAGCAGTACTTC. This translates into CASSYSRAPFEQYF.

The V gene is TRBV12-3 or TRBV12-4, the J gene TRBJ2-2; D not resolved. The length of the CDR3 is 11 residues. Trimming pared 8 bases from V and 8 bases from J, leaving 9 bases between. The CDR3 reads CASSIGGELFF. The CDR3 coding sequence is TGTGCCAGCTCAATAGGGGGGGAGCTGTTTTTT.

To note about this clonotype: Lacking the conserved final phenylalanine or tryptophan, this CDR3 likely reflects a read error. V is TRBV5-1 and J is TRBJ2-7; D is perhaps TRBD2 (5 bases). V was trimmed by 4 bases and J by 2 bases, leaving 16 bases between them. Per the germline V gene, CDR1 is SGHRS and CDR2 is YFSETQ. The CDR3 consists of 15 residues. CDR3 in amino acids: CASSTSSPNTYEQYS. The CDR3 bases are TGCGCCAGCAGCACATCTAGCCCTAACACCTACGAGCAGTACTCC.

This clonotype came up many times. As DNA, the CDR3 is TGTGCCAGCAGTTCAATGGTAGCGGGAACCATTCCAAAGACCCAGTACTTC. This codes for CASSSMVAGTIPKTQYF. The chain couples TRBV6-5 to TRBJ2-5; 8 nucleotides match TRBD2. Germline V lookup: CDR1 MNHEY, CDR2 SVGAGI. The CDR3 is 17 amino acids. Trimming removed 4 bases from V and 6 bases from J; junction bases left unmatched: 16.

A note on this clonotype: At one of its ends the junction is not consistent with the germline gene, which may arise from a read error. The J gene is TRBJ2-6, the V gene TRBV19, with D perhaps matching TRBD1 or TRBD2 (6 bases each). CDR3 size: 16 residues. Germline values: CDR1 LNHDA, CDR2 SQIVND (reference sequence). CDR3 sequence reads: CASSIYRGRGANVLTF. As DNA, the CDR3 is TGCGCCAGTAGTATTTACCGGGGGCGTGGGGCCAACGTCCTGACTTTC.

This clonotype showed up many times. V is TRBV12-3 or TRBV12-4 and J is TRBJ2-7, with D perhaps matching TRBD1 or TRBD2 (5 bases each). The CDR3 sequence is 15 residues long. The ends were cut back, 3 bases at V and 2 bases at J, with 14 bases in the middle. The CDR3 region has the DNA TGTGCCAGCAGTTTGTCGGGACGGAACACCTACGAGCAGTACTTC. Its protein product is CASSLSGRNTYEQYF.

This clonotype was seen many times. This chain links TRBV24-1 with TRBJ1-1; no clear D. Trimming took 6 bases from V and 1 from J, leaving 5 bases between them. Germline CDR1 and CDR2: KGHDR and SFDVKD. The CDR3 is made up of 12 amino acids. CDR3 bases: TGTGCCACCAGTACCCAGAACACTGAAGCTTTCTTT. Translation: CATSTQNTEAFF.

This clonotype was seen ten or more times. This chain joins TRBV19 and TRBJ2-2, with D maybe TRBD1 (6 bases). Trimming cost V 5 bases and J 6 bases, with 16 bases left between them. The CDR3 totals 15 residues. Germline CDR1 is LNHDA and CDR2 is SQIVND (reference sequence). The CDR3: CASSLTGSAPGELFF. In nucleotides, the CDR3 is TGTGCCAGTAGTCTGACAGGATCGGCGCCCGGGGAGCTGTTTTTT.

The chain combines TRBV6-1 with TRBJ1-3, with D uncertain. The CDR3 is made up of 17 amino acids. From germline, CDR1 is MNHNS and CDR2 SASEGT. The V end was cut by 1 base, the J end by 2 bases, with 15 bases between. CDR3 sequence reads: CASSEEPIGGPGNTIYF. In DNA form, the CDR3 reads TGTGCCAGCAGTGAAGAGCCGATTGGAGGGCCTGGAAACACCATATATTTT.

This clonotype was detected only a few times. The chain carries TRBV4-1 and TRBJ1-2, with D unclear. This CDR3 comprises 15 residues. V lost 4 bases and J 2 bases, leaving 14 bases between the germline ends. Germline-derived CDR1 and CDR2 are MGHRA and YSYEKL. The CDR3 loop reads CASSPRGARNYGYTF. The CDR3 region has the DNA TGCGCCAGCAGCCCACGCGGAGCCCGAAACTATGGCTACACCTTC.

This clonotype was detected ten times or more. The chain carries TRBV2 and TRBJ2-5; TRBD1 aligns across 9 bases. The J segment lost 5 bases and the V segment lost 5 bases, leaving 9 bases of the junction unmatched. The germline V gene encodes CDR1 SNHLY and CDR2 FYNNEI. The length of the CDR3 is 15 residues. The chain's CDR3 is CASSQRQGGRETQYF. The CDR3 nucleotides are TGTGCCAGCAGTCAACGACAGGGGGGAAGGGAGACCCAGTACTTC.

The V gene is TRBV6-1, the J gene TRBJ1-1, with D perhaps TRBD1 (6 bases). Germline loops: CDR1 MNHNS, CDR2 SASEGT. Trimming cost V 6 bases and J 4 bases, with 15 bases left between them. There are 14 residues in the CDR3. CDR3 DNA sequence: TGTGCCAGCAGGAGCTTACAGGGCTCCACTGAAGCTTTCTTT. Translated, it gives CASRSLQGSTEAFF.